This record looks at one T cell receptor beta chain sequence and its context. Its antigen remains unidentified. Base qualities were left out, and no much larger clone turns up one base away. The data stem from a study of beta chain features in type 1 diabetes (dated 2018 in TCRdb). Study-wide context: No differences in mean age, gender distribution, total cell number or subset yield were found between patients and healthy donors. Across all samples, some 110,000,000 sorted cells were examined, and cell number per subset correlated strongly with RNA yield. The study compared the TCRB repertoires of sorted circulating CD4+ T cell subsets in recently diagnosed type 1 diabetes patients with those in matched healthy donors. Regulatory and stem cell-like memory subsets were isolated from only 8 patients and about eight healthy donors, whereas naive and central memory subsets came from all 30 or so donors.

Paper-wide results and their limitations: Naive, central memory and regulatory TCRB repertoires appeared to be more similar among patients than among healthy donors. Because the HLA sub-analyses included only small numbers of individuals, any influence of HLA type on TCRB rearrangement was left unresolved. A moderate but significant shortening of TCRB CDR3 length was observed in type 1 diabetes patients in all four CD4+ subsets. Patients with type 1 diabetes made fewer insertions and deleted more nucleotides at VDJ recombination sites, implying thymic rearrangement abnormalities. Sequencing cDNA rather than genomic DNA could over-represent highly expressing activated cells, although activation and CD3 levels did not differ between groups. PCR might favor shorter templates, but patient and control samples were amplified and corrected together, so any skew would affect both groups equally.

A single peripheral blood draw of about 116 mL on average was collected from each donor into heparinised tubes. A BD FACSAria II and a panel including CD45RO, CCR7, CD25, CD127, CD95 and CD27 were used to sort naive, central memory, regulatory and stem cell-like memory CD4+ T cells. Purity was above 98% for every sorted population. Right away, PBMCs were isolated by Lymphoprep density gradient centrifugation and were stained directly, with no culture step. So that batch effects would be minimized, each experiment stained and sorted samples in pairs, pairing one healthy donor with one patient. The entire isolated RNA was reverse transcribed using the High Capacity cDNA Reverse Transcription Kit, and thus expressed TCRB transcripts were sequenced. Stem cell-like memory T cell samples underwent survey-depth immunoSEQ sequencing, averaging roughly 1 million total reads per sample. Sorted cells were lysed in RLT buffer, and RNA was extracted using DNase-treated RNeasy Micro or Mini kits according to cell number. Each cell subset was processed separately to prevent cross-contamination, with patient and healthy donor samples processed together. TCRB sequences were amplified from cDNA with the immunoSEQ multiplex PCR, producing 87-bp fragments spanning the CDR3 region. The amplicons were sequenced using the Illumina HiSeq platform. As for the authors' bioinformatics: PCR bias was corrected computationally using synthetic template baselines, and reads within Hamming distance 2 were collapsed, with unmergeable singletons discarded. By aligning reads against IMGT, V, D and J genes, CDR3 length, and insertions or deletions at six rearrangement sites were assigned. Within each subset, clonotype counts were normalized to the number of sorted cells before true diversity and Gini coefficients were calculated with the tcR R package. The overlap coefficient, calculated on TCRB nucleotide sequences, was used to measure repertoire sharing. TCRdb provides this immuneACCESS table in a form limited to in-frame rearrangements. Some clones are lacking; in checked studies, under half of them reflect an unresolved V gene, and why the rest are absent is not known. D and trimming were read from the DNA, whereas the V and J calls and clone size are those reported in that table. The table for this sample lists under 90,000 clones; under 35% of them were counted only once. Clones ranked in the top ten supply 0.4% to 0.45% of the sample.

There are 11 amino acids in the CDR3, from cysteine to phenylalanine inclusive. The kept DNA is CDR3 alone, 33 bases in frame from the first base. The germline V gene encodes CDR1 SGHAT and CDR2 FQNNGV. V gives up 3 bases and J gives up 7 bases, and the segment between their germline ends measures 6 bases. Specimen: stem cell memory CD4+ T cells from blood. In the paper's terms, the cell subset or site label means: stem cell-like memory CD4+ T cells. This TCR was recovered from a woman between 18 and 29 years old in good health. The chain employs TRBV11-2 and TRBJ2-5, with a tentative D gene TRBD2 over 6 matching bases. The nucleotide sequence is TGTGCCAGCAGCTTCGGGGGGACCCAGTACTTC. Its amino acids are CASSFGGTQYF.